The clone carrying this TCR beta chain occurred many times. Its antigen remains unidentified. TCRdb fed the 5' RACE reads into MiXCR, producing one record per CDR3 protein. The sample holds about 4,000 distinct CDR3 sequences; 8% to 9.5% are singletons and the top ten take 28%. Regarding time point: sample taken at primary tumor resection. Samples were obtained from more than 70 donors, all untreated early-stage non-small cell lung cancer patients. The data were obtained in a study of spatial heterogeneity in lung cancer. As for the study in general: Sequence detection consistently recorded a greater number of beta-chain than alpha-chain sequences. Whole-study results and caveats: In tumors, expanded intratumoral alpha and beta TCR counts tracked mutation counts.

This receptor was taken from a male donor with early-stage non-small cell lung cancer. This material consisted of lung tumor tissue, taken at surgery.

The CDR3 protein is CSARRGAEAWYNEQFF. The CDR3 region has the DNA TGCAGTGCTAGAAGGGGGGCCGAAGCCTGGTACAATGAGCAGTTCTTC. The gene calls are TRBV20-1 and TRBJ2-1; the D call may be TRBD1 or TRBD2 (6 bases each). This CDR3 is built from 16 residues. The V gene's germline CDR1 is DFQATT and CDR2 SNEGSKA (reference sequence). V lost 2 bases and J 4 bases, leaving 18 bases between the germline ends.